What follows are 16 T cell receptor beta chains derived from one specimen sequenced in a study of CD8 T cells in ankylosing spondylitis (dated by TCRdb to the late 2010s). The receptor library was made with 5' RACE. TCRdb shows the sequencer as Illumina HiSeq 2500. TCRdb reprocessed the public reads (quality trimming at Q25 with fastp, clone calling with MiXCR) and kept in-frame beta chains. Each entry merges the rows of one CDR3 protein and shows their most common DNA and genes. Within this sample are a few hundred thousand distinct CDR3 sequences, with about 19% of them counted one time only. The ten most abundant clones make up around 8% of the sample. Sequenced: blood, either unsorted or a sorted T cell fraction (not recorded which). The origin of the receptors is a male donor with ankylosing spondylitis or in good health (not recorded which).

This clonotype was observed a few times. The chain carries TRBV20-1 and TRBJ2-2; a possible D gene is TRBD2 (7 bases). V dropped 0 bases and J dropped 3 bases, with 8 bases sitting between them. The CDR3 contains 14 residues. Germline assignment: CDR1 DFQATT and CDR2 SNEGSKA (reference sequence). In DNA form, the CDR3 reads TGCAGTGCTAGAGAAGGGGGGGACACCGGGGAGCTGTTTTTT. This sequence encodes CSAREGGDTGELFF.

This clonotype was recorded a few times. CDR3 sequence reads: CASSFRGGNTGELFF. As DNA, the CDR3 is TGTGCCAGCTCCTTTAGGGGGGGGAACACCGGGGAGCTGTTTTTT. The gene calls are TRBV12-3 or TRBV12-4 and TRBJ2-2; possibly TRBD2 for D (7 bases). The length of the CDR3 is 15 residues. Trimming pared 8 bases from V and 1 base from J, leaving 14 bases between.

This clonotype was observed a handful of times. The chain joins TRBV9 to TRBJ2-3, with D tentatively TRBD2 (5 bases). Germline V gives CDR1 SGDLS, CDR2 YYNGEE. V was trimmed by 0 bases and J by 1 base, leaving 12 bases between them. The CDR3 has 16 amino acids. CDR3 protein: CASSVDASRRTDTQYF. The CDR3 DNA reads TGTGCCAGCAGCGTAGACGCTAGCAGACGCACAGATACGCAGTATTTT.

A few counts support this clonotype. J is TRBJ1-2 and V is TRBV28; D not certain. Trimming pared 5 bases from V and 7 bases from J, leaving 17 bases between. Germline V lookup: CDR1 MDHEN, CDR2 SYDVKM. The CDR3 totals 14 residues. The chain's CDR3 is CASSPRAPLLGYTF. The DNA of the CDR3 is TGTGCCAGCAGTCCGCGGGCCCCACTGCTTGGCTACACCTTC.

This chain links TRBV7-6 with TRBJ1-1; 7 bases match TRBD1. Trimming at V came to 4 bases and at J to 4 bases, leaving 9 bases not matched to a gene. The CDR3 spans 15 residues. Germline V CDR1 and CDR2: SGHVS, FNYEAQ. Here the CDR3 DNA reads TGTGCCAGCAGCTCAGAACAGGGGAGGAGCACTGAAGCTTTCTTT. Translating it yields CASSSEQGRSTEAFF.

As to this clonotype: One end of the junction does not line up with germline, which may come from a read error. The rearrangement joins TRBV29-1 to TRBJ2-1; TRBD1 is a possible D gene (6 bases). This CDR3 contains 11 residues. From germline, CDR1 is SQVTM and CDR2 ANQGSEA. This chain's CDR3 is CSVEGTPGQFF. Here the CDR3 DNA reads TGCAGCGTAGAAGGGACACCGGGTCAGTTCTTC.

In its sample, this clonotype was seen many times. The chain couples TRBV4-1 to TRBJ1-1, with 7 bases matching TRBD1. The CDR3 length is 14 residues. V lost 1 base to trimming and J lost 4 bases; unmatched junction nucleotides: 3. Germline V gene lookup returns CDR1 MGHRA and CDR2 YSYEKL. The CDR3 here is CASSQGGGITEAFF. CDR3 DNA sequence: TGCGCCAGCAGCCAAGGAGGGGGCATCACTGAAGCTTTCTTT.

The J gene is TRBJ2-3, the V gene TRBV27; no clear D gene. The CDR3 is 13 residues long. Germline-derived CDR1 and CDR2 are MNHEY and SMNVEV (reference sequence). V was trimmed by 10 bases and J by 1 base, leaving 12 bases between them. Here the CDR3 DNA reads TGTGCCACCCAACAAATGGGCACAGATACGCAGTATTTT. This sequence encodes CATQQMGTDTQYF.

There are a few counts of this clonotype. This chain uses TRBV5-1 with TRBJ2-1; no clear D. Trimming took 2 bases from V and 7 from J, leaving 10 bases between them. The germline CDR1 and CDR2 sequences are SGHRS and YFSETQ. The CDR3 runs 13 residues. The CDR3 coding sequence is TGCGCCAGCAGCTTCGACACCCCTAATGAGCAGTTCTTC. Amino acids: CASSFDTPNEQFF.

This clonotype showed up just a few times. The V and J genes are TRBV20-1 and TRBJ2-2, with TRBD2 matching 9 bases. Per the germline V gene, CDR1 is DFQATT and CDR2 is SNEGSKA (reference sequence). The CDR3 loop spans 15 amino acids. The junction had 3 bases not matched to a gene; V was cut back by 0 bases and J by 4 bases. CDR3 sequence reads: CSARDTTSGTGELFF. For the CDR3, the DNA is TGCAGTGCTAGAGATACGACTAGCGGCACCGGGGAGCTGTTTTTT.

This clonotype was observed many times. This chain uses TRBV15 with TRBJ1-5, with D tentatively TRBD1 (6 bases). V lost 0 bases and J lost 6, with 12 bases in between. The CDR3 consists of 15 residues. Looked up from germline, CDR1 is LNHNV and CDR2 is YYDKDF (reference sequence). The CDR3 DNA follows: TGTGCCACCAGCAGAGATCTCGGACAGCCTCAGCCCCAGCATTTT. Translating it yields CATSRDLGQPQPQHF. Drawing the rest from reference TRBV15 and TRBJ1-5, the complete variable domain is DAMVIQNPRYQVTQFGKPVTLSCSQTLNHNVMYWYQQKSSQAPKLLFHYYDKDFNNEADTPDNFQSRRPNTSFCFLDIRSPGLGDTAMYLCATSRDLGQPQPQHFGDGTRLSIL.

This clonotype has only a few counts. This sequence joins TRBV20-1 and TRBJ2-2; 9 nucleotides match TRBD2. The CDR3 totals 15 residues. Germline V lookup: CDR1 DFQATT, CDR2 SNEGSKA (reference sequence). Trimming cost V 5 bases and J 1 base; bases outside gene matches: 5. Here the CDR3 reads CSAPQLAGNTGELFF. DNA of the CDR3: TGCAGTGCTCCACAACTAGCGGGGAACACCGGGGAGCTGTTTTTT.

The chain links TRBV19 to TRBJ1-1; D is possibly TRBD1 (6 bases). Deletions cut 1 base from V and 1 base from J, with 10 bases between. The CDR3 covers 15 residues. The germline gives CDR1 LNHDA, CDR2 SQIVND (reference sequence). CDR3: CASSIGGTSNTEAFF. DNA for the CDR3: TGTGCCAGTAGTATAGGCGGGACATCGAACACTGAAGCTTTCTTT.

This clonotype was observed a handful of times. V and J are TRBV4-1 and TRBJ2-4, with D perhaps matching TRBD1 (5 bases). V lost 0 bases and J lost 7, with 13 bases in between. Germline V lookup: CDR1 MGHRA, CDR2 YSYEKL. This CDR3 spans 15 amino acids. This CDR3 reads CASSQEGPKGNIQYF. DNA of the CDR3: TGCGCCAGCAGCCAAGAGGGCCCAAAGGGGAACATTCAGTACTTC.

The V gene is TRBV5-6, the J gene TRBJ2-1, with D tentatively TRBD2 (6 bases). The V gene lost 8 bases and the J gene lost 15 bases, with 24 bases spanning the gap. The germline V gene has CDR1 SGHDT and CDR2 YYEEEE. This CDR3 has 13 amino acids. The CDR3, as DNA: TGTGCCAGGAGCCTCGGGCCTGGGACTTCCCCGTTCTTC. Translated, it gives CARSLGPGTSPFF.

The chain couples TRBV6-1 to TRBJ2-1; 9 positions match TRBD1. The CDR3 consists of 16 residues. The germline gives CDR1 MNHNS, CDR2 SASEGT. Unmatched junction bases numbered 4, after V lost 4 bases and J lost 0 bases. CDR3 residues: CASSGRTGDSYNEQFF. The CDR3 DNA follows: TGTGCCAGCAGTGGTAGGACAGGGGACTCCTACAATGAGCAGTTCTTC.